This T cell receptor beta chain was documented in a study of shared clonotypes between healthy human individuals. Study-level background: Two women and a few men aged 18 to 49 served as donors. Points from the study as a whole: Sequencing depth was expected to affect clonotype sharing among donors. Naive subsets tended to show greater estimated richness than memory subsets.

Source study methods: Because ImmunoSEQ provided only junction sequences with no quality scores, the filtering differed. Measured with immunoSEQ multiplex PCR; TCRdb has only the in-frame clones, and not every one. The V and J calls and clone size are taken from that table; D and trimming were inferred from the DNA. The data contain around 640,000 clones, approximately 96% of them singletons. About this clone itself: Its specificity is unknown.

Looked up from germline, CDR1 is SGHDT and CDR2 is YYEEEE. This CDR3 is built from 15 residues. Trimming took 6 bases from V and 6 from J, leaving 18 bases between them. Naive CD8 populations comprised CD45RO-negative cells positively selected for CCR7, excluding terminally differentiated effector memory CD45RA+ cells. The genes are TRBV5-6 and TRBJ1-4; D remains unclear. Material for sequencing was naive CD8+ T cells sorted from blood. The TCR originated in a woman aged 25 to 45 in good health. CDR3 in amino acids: CASTSFGGMDEKLFF. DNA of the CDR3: TGTGCCAGCACCTCCTTCGGCGGGATGGATGAAAAACTGTTTTTT.